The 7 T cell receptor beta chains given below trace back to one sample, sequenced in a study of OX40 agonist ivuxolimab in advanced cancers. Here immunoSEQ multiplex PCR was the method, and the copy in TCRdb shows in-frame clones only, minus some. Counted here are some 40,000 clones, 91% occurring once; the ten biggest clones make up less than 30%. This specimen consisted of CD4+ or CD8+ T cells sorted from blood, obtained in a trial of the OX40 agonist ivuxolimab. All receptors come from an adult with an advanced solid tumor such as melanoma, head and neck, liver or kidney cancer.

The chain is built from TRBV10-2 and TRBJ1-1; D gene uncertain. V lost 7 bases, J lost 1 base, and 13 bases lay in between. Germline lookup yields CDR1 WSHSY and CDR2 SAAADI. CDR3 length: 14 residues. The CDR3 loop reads CASTDRNGNTEAFF. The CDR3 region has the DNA TGCGCCAGCACAGACCGAAATGGGAACACTGAAGCTTTCTTT.

The CDR3 DNA reads as TGCGCCAGCAGCTATCTCTACAATGAGCAGTTCTTC. It yields the protein CASSYLYNEQFF. The chain couples TRBV4-1 to TRBJ2-1; D not resolved. The germline V gene has CDR1 MGHRA and CDR2 YSYEKL. Trimming shortened V by 5 bases and J by 3 bases, and 5 bases separated the two germline ends. The CDR3 has 12 residues.

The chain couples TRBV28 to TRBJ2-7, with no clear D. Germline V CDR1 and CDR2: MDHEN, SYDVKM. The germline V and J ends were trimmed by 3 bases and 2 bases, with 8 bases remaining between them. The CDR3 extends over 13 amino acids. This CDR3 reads CASSLYGPYEQYF. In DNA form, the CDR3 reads TGTGCCAGCAGTTTGTACGGCCCCTACGAGCAGTACTTC.

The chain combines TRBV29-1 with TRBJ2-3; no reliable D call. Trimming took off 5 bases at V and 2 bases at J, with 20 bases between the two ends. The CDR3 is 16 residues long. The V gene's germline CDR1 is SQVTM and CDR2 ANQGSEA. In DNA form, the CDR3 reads TGCAGCGTTAAGGACGTAAGTGTCTTCTACACAGATACGCAGTATTTT. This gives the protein CSVKDVSVFYTDTQYF.

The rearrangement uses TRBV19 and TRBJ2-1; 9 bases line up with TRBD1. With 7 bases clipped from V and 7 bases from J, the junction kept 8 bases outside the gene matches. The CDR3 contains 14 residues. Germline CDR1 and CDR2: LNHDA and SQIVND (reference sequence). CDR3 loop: CASNPGQGRNEQFF. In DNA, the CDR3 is TGTGCCAGTAACCCAGGACAGGGGAGGAATGAGCAGTTCTTC. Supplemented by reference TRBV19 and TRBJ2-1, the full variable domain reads DGGITQSPKYLFRKEGQNVTLSCEQNLNHDAMYWYRQDPGQGLRLIYYSQIVNDFQKGDIAEGYSVSREKKESFPLTVTSAQKNPTAFYLCASNPGQGRNEQFFGPGTRLTVL.

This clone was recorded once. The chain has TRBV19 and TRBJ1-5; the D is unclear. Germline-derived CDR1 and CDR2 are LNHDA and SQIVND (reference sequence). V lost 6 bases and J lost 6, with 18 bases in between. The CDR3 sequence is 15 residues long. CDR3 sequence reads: CASSPRAADGQPQHF. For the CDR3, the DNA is TGTGCCAGTAGCCCCCGGGCAGCAGACGGTCAGCCCCAGCATTTT.

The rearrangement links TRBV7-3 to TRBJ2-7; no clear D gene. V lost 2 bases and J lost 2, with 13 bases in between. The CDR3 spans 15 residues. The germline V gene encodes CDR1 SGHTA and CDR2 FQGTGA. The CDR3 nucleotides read TGTGCCAGCAGCTTAGCGAGCTCCGGAGCCTACGAGCAGTACTTC. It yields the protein CASSLASSGAYEQYF.